Below, 8 T cell receptor beta chains from the same sample are listed, as sequenced in a study of blood T cell repertoires in COVID-19. TCRdb keeps only in-frame clones here, not all; method: immunoSEQ multiplex PCR. Of about 150,000 clones listed, roughly four fifths were seen once; the top ten hold roughly an eighth. Sequencing was done on a sample of peripheral blood. The receptors were gathered from a woman between 55 and 75 years old with COVID-19, enrolled during active disease.

Regarding this clone: A much larger clone lies a single base off, so this may be a read error. The identical CDR3 is also encoded by other nucleotide sequences in the sample. The V and J genes are TRBV6-5 and TRBJ1-1; 7 bases agree with TRBD1. This CDR3 has 14 residues. Germline CDR1 reads MNHEY; CDR2 reads SVGAGI. Germline trimming cut 0 bases from V and 5 bases from J; bases unmatched to any gene: 3. CDR3 DNA: TGTGCCAGCAGTTACTCGACAGGGAATACTGAAGCTTTCTTT. Translating it yields CASSYSTGNTEAFF.

This chain's CDR3 is CASSVDGSGNTIYF. CDR3 nucleotide sequence: TGTGCCAGCAGCGTAGATGGCAGTGGAAACACCATATATTTT. The chain couples TRBV9 to TRBJ1-3; D call uncertain. CDR1 is SGDLS and CDR2 is YYNGEE in the germline V gene. The V gene lost 0 bases and the J gene lost 3 bases, with 7 bases spanning the gap. CDR3 size: 14 residues.

This clone was seen more than once but under ten times. The V gene is TRBV7-6, the J gene TRBJ2-5; the D gene is possibly TRBD2 (7 bases). Per the germline V gene, CDR1 is SGHVS and CDR2 is FNYEAQ. The ends were cut back, 3 bases at V and 7 bases at J, with 15 bases in the middle. The CDR3 has 14 residues. In DNA, the CDR3 is TGTGCCAGCAGCTTGACCCAAGGGGGGGGGACCCAGTACTTC. Translated: CASSLTQGGGTQYF.

The chain uses TRBV5-5 and TRBJ1-1; D might be TRBD1 (5 bases). Trimming stripped 1 base from V and 0 bases from J, with 10 bases between. The CDR3 contains 15 residues. Germline lookup yields CDR1 SGHKS and CDR2 YYEKEE (reference sequence). In DNA, the CDR3 is TGTGCCAGCAGCTTGAGTGTAGGGGTGAACACTGAAGCTTTCTTT. This encodes CASSLSVGVNTEAFF. The variable domain in full, with the rest retrieved from reference TRBV5-5 and TRBJ1-1, is DAGVTQSPTHLIKTRGQQVTLRCSPISGHKSVSWYQQVLGQGPQFIFQYYEKEERGRGNFPDRFSARQFPNYSSELNVNALLLGDSALYLCASSLSVGVNTEAFFGQGTRLTVV.

CDR3 in amino acids: CASSYPGANEKLFF. CDR3 DNA sequence: TGTGCCAGCAGCTATCCGGGGGCTAATGAAAAACTGTTTTTT. The chain uses TRBV5-6 and TRBJ1-4; possible D gene TRBD1, 5 bases. This CDR3 spans 14 amino acids. Germline V gives CDR1 SGHDT, CDR2 YYEEEE. Trimming shortened V by 3 bases and J by 3 bases, and 9 bases separated the two germline ends.

The chain employs TRBV6-4 and TRBJ1-1; no clear D. This CDR3 spans 13 amino acids. V was pared by 4 bases and J by 1 base, with 7 bases between. CDR1 MRHNA and CDR2 SNTAGT come from the germline V gene. In DNA, the CDR3 is TGTGCCAGCAGTGTGCAGGAGAACACTGAAGCTTTCTTT. This encodes CASSVQENTEAFF.

The chain links TRBV2 to TRBJ1-4; possibly TRBD1 for D (6 bases). The CDR3 contains 15 residues. The germline V gene encodes CDR1 SNHLY and CDR2 FYNNEI. V was cut by 6 bases and J by 5 bases, with 16 bases left in between. The CDR3 DNA follows: TGTGCCAGCAGAGGACGGGGGGGCGCGAATGAAAAACTGTTTTTT. It encodes CASRGRGGANEKLFF.

This chain links TRBV2 with TRBJ1-5; no reliable D call. Trimming shortened V by 5 bases and J by 7 bases, and 15 bases separated the two germline ends. The CDR3 contains 14 residues. Germline V lookup: CDR1 SNHLY, CDR2 FYNNEI. The CDR3 coding sequence is TGTGCCAGCAGTCTGGAGAGGGTGGAGCAGCCCCAGCATTTT. Encoded protein: CASSLERVEQPQHF.